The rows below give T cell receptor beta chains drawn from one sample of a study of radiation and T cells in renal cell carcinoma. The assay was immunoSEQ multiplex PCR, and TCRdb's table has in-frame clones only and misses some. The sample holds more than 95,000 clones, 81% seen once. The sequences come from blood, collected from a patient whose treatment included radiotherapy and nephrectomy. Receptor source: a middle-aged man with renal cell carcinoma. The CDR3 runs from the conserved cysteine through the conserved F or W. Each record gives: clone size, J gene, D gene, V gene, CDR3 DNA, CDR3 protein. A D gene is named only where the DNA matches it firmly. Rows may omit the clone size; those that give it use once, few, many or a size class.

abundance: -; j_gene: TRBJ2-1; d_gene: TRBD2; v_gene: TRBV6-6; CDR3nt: TGTGCCAGCAGTTATAGCGGGAGGTCAAATGAGCAGTTCTTC; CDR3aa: CASSYSGRSNEQFF
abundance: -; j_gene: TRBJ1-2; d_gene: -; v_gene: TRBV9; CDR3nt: TGTGCCAGCAGCGTAGTGGAGGGGACACTGGCGGGTGGCTACACCTTC; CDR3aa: CASSVVEGTLAGGYTF
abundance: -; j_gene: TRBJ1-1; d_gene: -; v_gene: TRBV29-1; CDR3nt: TGCAGCGTACAAACCGGGACGGTGAACACTGAAGCTTTCTTT; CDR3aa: CSVQTGTVNTEAFF
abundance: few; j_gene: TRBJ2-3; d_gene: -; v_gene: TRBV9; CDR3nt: TGTGCCAGCAGGAGGGGTCCAGGCCTTTATCTCGCAGATACGCAGTATTTT; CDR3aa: CASRRGPGLYLADTQYF
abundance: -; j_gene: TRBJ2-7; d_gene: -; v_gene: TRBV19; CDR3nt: TGTGCCAGTAGTCAGGGTAAGCACTACGAGCAGTACTTC; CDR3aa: CASSQGKHYEQYF
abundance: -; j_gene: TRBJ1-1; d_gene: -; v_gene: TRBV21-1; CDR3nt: TGTGCCAGCAGCGCTCGACAGTTATACACTGAAGCTTTCTTT; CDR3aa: CASSARQLYTEAFF
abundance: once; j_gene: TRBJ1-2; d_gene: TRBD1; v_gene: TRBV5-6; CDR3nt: TGTGCCAGCAGCTTGCGACAGGGAAACTATGGCTACACCTTC; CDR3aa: CASSLRQGNYGYTF
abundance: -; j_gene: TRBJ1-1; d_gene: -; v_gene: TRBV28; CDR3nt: TGTGCCAGCAGTTCTCCGGGTACGAACACTGAAGCTTTCTTT; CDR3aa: CASSSPGTNTEAFF
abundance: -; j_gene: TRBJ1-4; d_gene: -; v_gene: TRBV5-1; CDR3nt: TGCGCCAGCAGCCCCAGCTCTCGGGAGACTGAAAAACTGTTTTTT; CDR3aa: CASSPSSRETEKLFF
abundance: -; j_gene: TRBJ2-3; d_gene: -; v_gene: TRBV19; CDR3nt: TGTGCCAGTAGTCCCGAGCCCGGGGCCGGAGGGCCGCAGTATTTT; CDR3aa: CASSPEPGAGGPQYF
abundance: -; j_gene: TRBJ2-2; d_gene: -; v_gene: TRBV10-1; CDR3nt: TGCGCCAGCAGTGAGTTCCCACCTGGGGGAACGATTATCGGGGAGCTGTTTTTT; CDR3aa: CASSEFPPGGTIIGELFF
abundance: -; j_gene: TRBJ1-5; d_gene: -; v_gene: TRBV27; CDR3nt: TGTGCCAGCAGTTTAGGACACTCCAATCAGCCCCAGCATTTT; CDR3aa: CASSLGHSNQPQHF
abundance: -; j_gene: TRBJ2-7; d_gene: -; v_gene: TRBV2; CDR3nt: TGTGCCAGCAGTGAAGAGGGGATGTCCTACGAGCAGTACTTC; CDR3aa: CASSEEGMSYEQYF
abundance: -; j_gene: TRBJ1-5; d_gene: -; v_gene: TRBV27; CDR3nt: TGTGCCAGCAGTTCTTACAGGGACCTAAGCAATCAGCCCCAGCATTTT; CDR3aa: CASSSYRDLSNQPQHF
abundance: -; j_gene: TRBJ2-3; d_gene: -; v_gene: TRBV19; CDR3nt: TGTGCCAGTAGTACGCGGGACAGAGGAATCACAGATACGCAGTATTTT; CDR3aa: CASSTRDRGITDTQYF
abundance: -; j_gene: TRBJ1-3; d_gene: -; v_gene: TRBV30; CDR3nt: TGTGCCTGGACAACAGGGAGCTCTGGAAACACCATATATTTT; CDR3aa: CAWTTGSSGNTIYF
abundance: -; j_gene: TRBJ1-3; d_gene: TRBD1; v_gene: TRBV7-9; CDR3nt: TGTGCCAGCAGCTTTTCAGGGGGCTCCTCTGGAAACACCATATATTTT; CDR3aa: CASSFSGGSSGNTIYF
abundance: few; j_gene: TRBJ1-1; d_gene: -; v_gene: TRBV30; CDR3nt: TGTGCCTGGAGCTTAGGGGCAAACACTGAAGCTTTCTTT; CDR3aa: CAWSLGANTEAFF
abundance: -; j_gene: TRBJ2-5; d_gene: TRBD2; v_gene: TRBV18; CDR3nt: TGTGCCAGCTCACCAAGGCTAGCGGGGCCCCAAGAGACCCAGTACTTC; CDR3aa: CASSPRLAGPQETQYF
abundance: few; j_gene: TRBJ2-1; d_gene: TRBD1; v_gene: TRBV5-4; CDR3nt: TGTGCCAGCAGCTTGTGGGACAGGGTTTATGATGAGCAGTTCTTC; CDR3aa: CASSLWDRVYDEQFF
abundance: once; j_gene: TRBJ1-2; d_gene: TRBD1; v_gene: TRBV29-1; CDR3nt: TGCAGCGTTATGCCTTCCTGGGACAGGGCCTATGGCTACACCTTC; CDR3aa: CSVMPSWDRAYGYTF
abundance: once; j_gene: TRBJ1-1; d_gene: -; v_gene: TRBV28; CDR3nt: TGTGCCAGCAGCTCCTGGGCGATCACTGAAGCTTTCTTT; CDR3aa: CASSSWAITEAFF
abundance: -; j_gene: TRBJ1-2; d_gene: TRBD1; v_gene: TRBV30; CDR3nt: TGTGCCTGGAGGTTAGATGGGACAGGGAACTATGGCTACACCTTC; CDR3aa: CAWRLDGTGNYGYTF
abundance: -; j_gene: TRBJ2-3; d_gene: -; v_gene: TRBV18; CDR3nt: TGTGCCAGCTCAGGTTCTAGCACAGATACGCAGTATTTT; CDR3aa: CASSGSSTDTQYF
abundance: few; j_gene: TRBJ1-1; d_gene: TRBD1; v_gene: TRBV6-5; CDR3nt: TGTGCCAGCAGTTTGACAGGGTCCTCAGTAGCTTTCTTT; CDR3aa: CASSLTGSSVAFF
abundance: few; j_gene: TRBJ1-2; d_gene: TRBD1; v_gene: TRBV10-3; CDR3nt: TGTGCCATCAGACCCCGTTACCTGAGCCGGGACAGGGGCCCTGGCTACACCTTC; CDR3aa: CAIRPRYLSRDRGPGYTF
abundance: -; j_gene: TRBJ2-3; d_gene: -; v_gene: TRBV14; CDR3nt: TGTGCCAGCAGCCAAGGTGAAGATACGCAGTATTTT; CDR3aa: CASSQGEDTQYF
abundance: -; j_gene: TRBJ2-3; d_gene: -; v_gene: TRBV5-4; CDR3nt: TGTGCCAGCAGCCAACGGAACGTAAACGGAGATACGCAGTATTTT; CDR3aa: CASSQRNVNGDTQYF
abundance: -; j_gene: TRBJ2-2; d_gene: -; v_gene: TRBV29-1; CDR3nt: TGCAGCCAATTGGCAGGGTGGACCGGGGAGCTGTTTTTT; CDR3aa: CSQLAGWTGELFF
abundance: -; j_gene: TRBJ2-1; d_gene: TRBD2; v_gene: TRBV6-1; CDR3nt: TGTGCCAGCAGTGAGCAACTAGCGTTCTCCTACAATGAGCAGTTCTTC; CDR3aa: CASSEQLAFSYNEQFF
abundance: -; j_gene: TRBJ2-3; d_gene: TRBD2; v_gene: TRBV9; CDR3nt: TGTGCCAGCAGCGTAGCTCGACCTAGCGGGACAGATACGCAGTATTTT; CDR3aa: CASSVARPSGTDTQYF
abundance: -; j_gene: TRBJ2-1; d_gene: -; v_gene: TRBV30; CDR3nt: TGTGCCTGGAGCATCAGGGGCAGCTCCTACAATGAGCAGTTCTTC; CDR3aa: CAWSIRGSSYNEQFF
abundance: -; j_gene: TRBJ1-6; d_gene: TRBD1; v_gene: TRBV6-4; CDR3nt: TGTGCCAGCAGTGATCCCGGGACAGGGGACCATAATTCACCCCTCCACTTT; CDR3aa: CASSDPGTGDHNSPLHF
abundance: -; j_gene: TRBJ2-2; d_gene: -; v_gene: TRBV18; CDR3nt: TGTGCCAGCTCACGATCCGCGTTGAACACCGGGGAGCTGTTTTTT; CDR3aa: CASSRSALNTGELFF
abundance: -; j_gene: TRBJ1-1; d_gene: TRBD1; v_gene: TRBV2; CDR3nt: TGTGCCAGCAGGGCCCTCCGGGGAGGGGGCCGAGACACTGAAGCTTTCTTT; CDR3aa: CASRALRGGGRDTEAFF
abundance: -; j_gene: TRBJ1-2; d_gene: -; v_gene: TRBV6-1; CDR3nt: TGTGCCAGCAGTGAAGCTTCACCCGGGACACCCTATGGCTACACCTTC; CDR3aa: CASSEASPGTPYGYTF
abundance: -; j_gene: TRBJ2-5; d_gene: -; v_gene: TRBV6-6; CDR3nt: TGTGCCAGCAGGGATTTAATAGTGGAGACCCAGTACTTC; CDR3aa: CASRDLIVETQYF
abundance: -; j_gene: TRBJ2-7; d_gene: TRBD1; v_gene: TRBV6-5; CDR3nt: TGTGCCAGCAGTAACCTCCGACAGGGGGGGAAAGAGCAGTACTTC; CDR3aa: CASSNLRQGGKEQYF
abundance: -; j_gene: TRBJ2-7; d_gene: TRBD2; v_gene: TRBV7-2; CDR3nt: TGTGCCAGCAGCTTAGCTAGCGGGGCCACCTACGAGCAGTACTTC; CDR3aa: CASSLASGATYEQYF
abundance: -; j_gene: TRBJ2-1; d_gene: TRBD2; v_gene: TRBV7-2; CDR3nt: TGTGCCAGCAGCCTGGGCTTAGCGGGGGCCCAGGGTGAGCAGTTCTTC; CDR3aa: CASSLGLAGAQGEQFF
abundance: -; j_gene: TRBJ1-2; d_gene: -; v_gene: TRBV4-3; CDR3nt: TGCGCCAGCAGCCAAGAGAGGGACGGAATATATGGCTACACCTTC; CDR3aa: CASSQERDGIYGYTF
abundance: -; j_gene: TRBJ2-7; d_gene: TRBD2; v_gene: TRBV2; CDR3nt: TGTGCCAGTGGCCTGGGTGGTGGGAGGGCCTCTAGTGAGCAGTACTTC; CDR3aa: CASGLGGGRASSEQYF
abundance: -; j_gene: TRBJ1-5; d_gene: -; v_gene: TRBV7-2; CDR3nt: TGTGCCAGCAGCTTAGCTAGGGATCAGCCCCAGCATTTT; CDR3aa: CASSLARDQPQHF
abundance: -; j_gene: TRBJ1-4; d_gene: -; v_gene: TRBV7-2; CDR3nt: TGTGCCAGCAGCTTAGTGCCCGAAGGTGAAAAACTGTTTTTT; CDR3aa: CASSLVPEGEKLFF